This TCR beta chain is from a study of blood T cell repertoires in COVID-19. At the level of the study: The study drew acute and convalescent COVID-19 samples from the United States, Italy and Spain.

The CDR3 covers 12 residues. V was cut by 4 bases and J by 2 bases, with 6 bases left in between. CDR1 is SGHRS and CDR2 is YFSETQ in the germline V gene. This clone was observed a few times. The identical CDR3 is also encoded by other nucleotide sequences in the sample. Clones were read by immunoSEQ multiplex PCR, and TCRdb kept only the in-frame ones, dropping some. The sample consists of around 80,000 clones, 75% to 85% of them appearing once. The J gene is TRBJ1-1, the V gene TRBV5-1, with no clear D. The source material was peripheral blood. The receptor's source is a human donor in a cohort sampled during active COVID-19. This chain's CDR3 is CASSRGNTEAFF. The CDR3, as DNA: TGCGCCAGCAGCCGGGGTAACACTGAAGCTTTCTTT. The whole variable domain, remainder taken from reference TRBV5-1 and TRBJ1-1, is KAGVTQTPRYLIKTRGQQVTLSCSPISGHRSVSWYQQTPGQGLQFLFEYFSETQRNKGNFPGRFSGRQFSNSRSEMNVSTLELGDSALYLCASSRGNTEAFFGQGTRLTVV.